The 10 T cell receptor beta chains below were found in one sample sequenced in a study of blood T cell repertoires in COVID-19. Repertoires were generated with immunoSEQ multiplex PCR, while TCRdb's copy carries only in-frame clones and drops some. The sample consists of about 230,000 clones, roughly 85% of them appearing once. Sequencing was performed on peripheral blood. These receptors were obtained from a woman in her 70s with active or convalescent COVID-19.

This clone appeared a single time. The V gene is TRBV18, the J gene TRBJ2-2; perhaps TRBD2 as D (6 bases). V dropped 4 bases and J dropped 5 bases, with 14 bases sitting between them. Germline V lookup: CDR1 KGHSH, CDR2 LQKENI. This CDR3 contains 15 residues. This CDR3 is CASSLIAEGTGELFF. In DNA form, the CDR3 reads TGTGCCAGCTCACTGATAGCGGAGGGGACCGGGGAGCTGTTTTTT. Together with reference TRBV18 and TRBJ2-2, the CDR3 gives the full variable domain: NAGVMQNPRHLVRRRGQEARLRCSPMKGHSHVYWYRQLPEEGLKFMVYLQKENIIDESGMPKERFSAEFPKEGPSILRIQQVVRGDSAAYFCASSLIAEGTGELFFGEGSRLTVL.

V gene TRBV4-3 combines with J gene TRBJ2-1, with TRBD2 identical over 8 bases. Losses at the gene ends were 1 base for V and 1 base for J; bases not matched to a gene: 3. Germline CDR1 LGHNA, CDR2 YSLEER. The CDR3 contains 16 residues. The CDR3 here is CASSQVGGASYNEQFF. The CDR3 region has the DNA TGCGCCAGCAGCCAAGTCGGGGGGGCATCCTACAATGAGCAGTTCTTC.

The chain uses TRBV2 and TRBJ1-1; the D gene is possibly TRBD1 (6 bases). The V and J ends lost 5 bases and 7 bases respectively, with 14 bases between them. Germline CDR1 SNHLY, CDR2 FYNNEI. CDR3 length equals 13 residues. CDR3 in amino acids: CASSIQGYSEAFF. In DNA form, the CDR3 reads TGTGCCAGCAGTATACAGGGTTACAGTGAAGCTTTCTTT.

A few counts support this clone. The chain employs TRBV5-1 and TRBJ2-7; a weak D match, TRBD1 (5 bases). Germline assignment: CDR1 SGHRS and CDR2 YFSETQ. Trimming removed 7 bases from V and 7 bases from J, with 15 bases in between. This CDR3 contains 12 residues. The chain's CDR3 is CASSPGPSEQYF. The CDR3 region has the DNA TGCGCCAGCTCCCCAGGGCCCTCGGAGCAGTACTTC.

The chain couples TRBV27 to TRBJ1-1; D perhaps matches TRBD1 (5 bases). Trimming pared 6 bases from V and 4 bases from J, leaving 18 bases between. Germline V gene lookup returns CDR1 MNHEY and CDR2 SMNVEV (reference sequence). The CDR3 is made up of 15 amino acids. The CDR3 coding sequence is TGTGCCAGCAGGTCAGCCGGGACGGGGGGCACTGAAGCTTTCTTT. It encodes CASRSAGTGGTEAFF.

CDR3 residues: CASSRTGTGGENYGYTF. The CDR3 DNA reads TGTGCCAGCAGCCGGACCGGGACAGGGGGCGAGAACTATGGCTACACCTTC. V is TRBV11-3 and J is TRBJ1-2; TRBD1 matches at 12 bases. V shed 5 bases and J 2 bases; nucleotides not matched to a gene: 9. Germline V gene data show CDR1 as SGHNT and CDR2 as YENEEA. The CDR3 has 17 residues.

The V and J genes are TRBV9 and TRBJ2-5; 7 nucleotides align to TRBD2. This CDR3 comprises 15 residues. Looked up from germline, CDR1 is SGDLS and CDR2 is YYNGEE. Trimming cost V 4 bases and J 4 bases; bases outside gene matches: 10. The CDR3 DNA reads TGTGCCAGCAGCCCCGCTGGGAGGGCCGGAGAGACCCAGTACTTC. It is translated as CASSPAGRAGETQYF.

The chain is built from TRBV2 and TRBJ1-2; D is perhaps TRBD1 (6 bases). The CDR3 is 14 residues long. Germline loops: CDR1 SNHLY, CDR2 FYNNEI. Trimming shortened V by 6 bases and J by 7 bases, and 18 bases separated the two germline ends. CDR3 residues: CASSEIQGNVGYTF. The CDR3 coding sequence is TGTGCCAGCAGCGAAATCCAGGGGAACGTTGGCTACACCTTC.

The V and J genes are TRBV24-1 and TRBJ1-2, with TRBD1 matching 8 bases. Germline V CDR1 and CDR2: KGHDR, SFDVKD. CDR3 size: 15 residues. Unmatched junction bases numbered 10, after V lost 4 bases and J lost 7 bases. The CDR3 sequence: CATSEGTGVVRGYTF. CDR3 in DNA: TGTGCCACCAGTGAGGGGACAGGAGTAGTGCGTGGCTACACCTTC.

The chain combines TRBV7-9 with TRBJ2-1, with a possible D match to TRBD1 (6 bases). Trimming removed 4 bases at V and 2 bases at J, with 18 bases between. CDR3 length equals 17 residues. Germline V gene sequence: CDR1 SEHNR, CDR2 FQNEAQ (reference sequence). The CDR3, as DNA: TGTGCCAGCAGCTACCGGGACGGCGCAGGGGCCTACAATGAGCAGTTCTTC. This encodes CASSYRDGAGAYNEQFF.